The sequence of this TCR beta chain was determined in a study of CD8 T cells in ankylosing spondylitis. Whole-study results and caveats: A motif of fewer than ten highly homologous TCR beta variants was seen as apparently characteristic of ankylosing spondylitis blood. Reportedly, significant enrichment of disease-linked clones occurred in matched ankylosing spondylitis synovial fluid.

The V gene lost 5 bases and the J gene lost 2 bases, with 10 bases spanning the gap. CDR3 size: 14 residues. Quantitative barcoded 5'-RACE was used to prepare TCR beta libraries. TCRdb analysed the 5' RACE reads with MiXCR anew, one entry per CDR3 protein. The sample yields about 540,000 distinct CDR3 sequences, about 12% seen once. In the case of this clonotype: What it binds is not known.

The sequence derives from a male donor with ankylosing spondylitis. The chain combines TRBV12-3 or TRBV12-4 with TRBJ2-1; D is possibly TRBD2 (6 bases). The sequencing input was blood, either unsorted or a sorted T cell fraction (not recorded which). The CDR3 region is CASSAGSAYNEQFF. For the CDR3, the DNA is TGTGCCAGCAGTGCCGGGAGCGCCTACAATGAGCAGTTCTTC.